The rows below give T cell receptor beta chains drawn from one sample of a study of T-cell reconstitution after alpha-beta-depleted transplantation in children. A single record per CDR3 protein comes from TCRdb applying MiXCR to the PCR reads. The profile shows hundreds of thousands of distinct CDR3 sequences, around 12% of them singletons. Here the sequenced sample was PBMCs from the stem cell graft donor, taken from the stem cell graft. The receptor source for this set is a human donor who donated a stem cell graft to a child with acute lymphoblastic leukemia. Each CDR3 is given with its conserved first and last residue. D genes are given only for firm matches. Clone size is not always given. Where it is, it says once, few, many or a class for expanded clones.

j_gene: TRBJ2-7; d_gene: NA; v_gene: TRBV4-3; abundance: many; CDR3aa: CASSPRSGLVEQYF; CDR3nt: TGCGCCAGCAGCCCTAGATCCGGGTTAGTCGAGCAGTACTTC
j_gene: TRBJ1-2; d_gene: NA; v_gene: TRBV27; abundance: many; CDR3aa: CASSLGPLANYGYTF; CDR3nt: TGTGCCAGCAGTTTAGGACCCCTGGCTAACTATGGCTACACCTTC
j_gene: TRBJ1-2; d_gene: TRBD1; v_gene: TRBV10-3; abundance: many; CDR3aa: CAIRERPGTGAGDYGYTF; CDR3nt: TGTGCCATCAGAGAACGTCCCGGGACAGGGGCCGGTGACTATGGCTACACCTTC
j_gene: TRBJ2-3; d_gene: TRBD1; v_gene: TRBV28; abundance: many; CDR3aa: CASTDRTGTDTQYF; CDR3nt: TGTGCCAGCACTGACCGGACAGGTACAGATACGCAGTATTTT
j_gene: TRBJ2-7; d_gene: NA; v_gene: TRBV29-1; abundance: many; CDR3aa: CSVEKAAGIAGEQYF; CDR3nt: TGCAGCGTTGAAAAGGCCGCAGGGATAGCCGGCGAGCAGTACTTC
j_gene: TRBJ2-5; d_gene: NA; v_gene: TRBV4-2; abundance: NA; CDR3aa: CASSPTRGGDRSETQYF; CDR3nt: TGTGCCAGCAGCCCCACCAGGGGGGGAGATCGGTCGGAGACCCAGTACTTC
j_gene: TRBJ2-2; d_gene: NA; v_gene: TRBV4-3; abundance: many; CDR3aa: CASSQVPNTGELFF; CDR3nt: TGCGCCAGCAGCCAAGTCCCCAACACCGGGGAGCTGTTTTTT
j_gene: TRBJ2-1; d_gene: NA; v_gene: TRBV30; abundance: few; CDR3aa: CAWQVGEFGNEQFF; CDR3nt: TGTGCCTGGCAAGTGGGGGAGTTCGGCAATGAGCAGTTCTTC
j_gene: TRBJ2-1; d_gene: NA; v_gene: TRBV19; abundance: many; CDR3aa: CASSILPRDSYNEQFF; CDR3nt: TGTGCCAGTAGTATATTGCCAAGAGACTCCTACAATGAGCAGTTCTTC
j_gene: TRBJ1-1; d_gene: NA; v_gene: TRBV7-8; abundance: NA; CDR3aa: CASSSDWNTEAFF; CDR3nt: TGTGCCAGCAGTTCCGATTGGAACACTGAAGCTTTCTTT
j_gene: TRBJ2-7; d_gene: TRBD2; v_gene: TRBV20-1; abundance: many; CDR3aa: CSATNSGRRDEQYF; CDR3nt: TGCAGTGCTACTAACAGCGGGAGAAGGGACGAGCAGTACTTC
j_gene: TRBJ1-5; d_gene: TRBD1; v_gene: TRBV20-1; abundance: many; CDR3aa: CSARGQDYNQPQHF; CDR3nt: TGCAGTGCCCGGGGACAGGACTACAATCAGCCCCAGCATTTT
j_gene: TRBJ1-5; d_gene: NA; v_gene: TRBV12-3/TRBV12-4; abundance: many; CDR3aa: CASSTGEPQHF; CDR3nt: TGTGCCAGCAGCACAGGAGAGCCCCAGCATTTT
j_gene: TRBJ2-5; d_gene: NA; v_gene: TRBV7-2; abundance: many; CDR3aa: CASSLNSRGRGTQYF; CDR3nt: TGTGCCAGCAGCTTAAATTCTCGGGGGCGGGGGACCCAGTACTTC
j_gene: TRBJ2-7; d_gene: TRBD1; v_gene: TRBV10-3; abundance: many; CDR3aa: CAIRDRGSSYEQYF; CDR3nt: TGTGCCATCAGGGACAGGGGTAGCTCCTACGAGCAGTACTTC
j_gene: TRBJ2-7; d_gene: NA; v_gene: TRBV7-2; abundance: many; CDR3aa: CASSPPTGSGEQYF; CDR3nt: TGTGCCAGCAGCCCACCGACAGGTTCTGGCGAGCAGTACTTC
j_gene: TRBJ2-7; d_gene: NA; v_gene: TRBV18; abundance: NA; CDR3aa: CASSPYEQYF; CDR3nt: TGTGCCAGCTCACCTTACGAGCAGTACTTC
j_gene: TRBJ2-3; d_gene: TRBD2; v_gene: TRBV20-1; abundance: many; CDR3aa: CSAGLAGARTDTQYF; CDR3nt: TGCAGTGCCGGTCTAGCGGGGGCCCGCACAGATACGCAGTATTTT
j_gene: TRBJ2-5; d_gene: TRBD1; v_gene: TRBV5-1; abundance: many; CDR3aa: CASQINRGTYQETQYF; CDR3nt: TGCGCCAGCCAAATTAACAGGGGGACGTACCAAGAGACCCAGTACTTC
j_gene: TRBJ1-1; d_gene: NA; v_gene: TRBV5-1; abundance: few; CDR3aa: CASRSGTEGNTEAFF; CDR3nt: TGCGCCAGCAGGAGTGGGACGGAGGGGAACACTGAAGCTTTCTTT
j_gene: TRBJ2-7; d_gene: TRBD2; v_gene: TRBV3-1; abundance: many; CDR3aa: CASSQDFLAGVYEQYF; CDR3nt: TGTGCCAGCAGCCAAGACTTCCTAGCGGGGGTCTACGAGCAGTACTTC
j_gene: TRBJ2-3; d_gene: TRBD1; v_gene: TRBV5-1; abundance: many; CDR3aa: CASSSTGTGVADTQYF; CDR3nt: TGCGCCAGCAGCTCAACCGGGACAGGGGTTGCAGATACGCAGTATTTT
j_gene: TRBJ2-1; d_gene: TRBD2; v_gene: TRBV7-9; abundance: many; CDR3aa: CASSFRTSGRANEQFF; CDR3nt: TGTGCCAGCAGCTTTAGGACTAGCGGGAGGGCTAATGAGCAGTTCTTC
j_gene: TRBJ1-1; d_gene: TRBD1; v_gene: TRBV7-2; abundance: few; CDR3aa: CASSVQGALNTEAFF; CDR3nt: TGTGCCAGCAGCGTACAGGGGGCCCTGAACACTGAAGCTTTCTTT
j_gene: TRBJ1-1; d_gene: TRBD1; v_gene: TRBV5-1; abundance: many; CDR3aa: CASRTGAVNTEAFF; CDR3nt: TGCGCCAGCCGGACAGGGGCGGTGAACACTGAAGCTTTCTTT
j_gene: TRBJ2-2; d_gene: NA; v_gene: TRBV29-1; abundance: many; CDR3aa: CSGLQGSGELFF; CDR3nt: TGCAGCGGCCTCCAAGGCTCCGGGGAGCTGTTTTTT
j_gene: TRBJ2-2; d_gene: NA; v_gene: TRBV12-5; abundance: few; CDR3aa: CGLRTDTGELFF; CDR3nt: TGTGGGCTTAGAACCGACACCGGGGAGCTGTTTTTT
j_gene: TRBJ2-2; d_gene: NA; v_gene: TRBV4-2; abundance: many; CDR3aa: CASSQDLAGVKYTGELFF; CDR3nt: TGTGCCAGCAGCCAAGATTTGGCAGGGGTAAAGTACACCGGGGAGCTGTTTTTT
j_gene: TRBJ1-5; d_gene: TRBD1; v_gene: TRBV29-1; abundance: NA; CDR3aa: CSAASGGSNQPQHF; CDR3nt: TGCAGCGCCGCCTCAGGGGGTAGCAATCAGCCCCAGCATTTT
j_gene: TRBJ1-1; d_gene: NA; v_gene: TRBV10-3; abundance: many; CDR3aa: CATTQGPNTEAFF; CDR3nt: TGTGCCACCACCCAGGGGCCTAACACTGAAGCTTTCTTT
j_gene: TRBJ2-7; d_gene: NA; v_gene: TRBV7-2; abundance: many; CDR3aa: CASSRVGHSYEQYF; CDR3nt: TGTGCCAGCAGCCGAGTCGGACATTCCTACGAGCAGTACTTC
j_gene: TRBJ1-5; d_gene: TRBD1; v_gene: TRBV12-3/TRBV12-4; abundance: many; CDR3aa: CASSSDRGPNQPQHF; CDR3nt: TGTGCCAGCAGTTCTGACAGGGGGCCGAATCAGCCCCAGCATTTT
j_gene: TRBJ2-4; d_gene: NA; v_gene: TRBV20-1; abundance: many; CDR3aa: CSARDRAKNIQYF; CDR3nt: TGCAGTGCTAGAGACAGAGCCAAAAACATTCAGTACTTC
j_gene: TRBJ2-5; d_gene: NA; v_gene: TRBV10-3; abundance: many; CDR3aa: CAISGAHSREEAGETQYF; CDR3nt: TGTGCCATCTCGGGGGCCCACAGCCGGGAGGAGGCCGGAGAGACCCAGTACTTC
j_gene: TRBJ2-1; d_gene: NA; v_gene: TRBV7-2; abundance: many; CDR3aa: CASSWGVSSYNEQFF; CDR3nt: TGTGCCAGCAGCTGGGGCGTCAGCTCCTACAATGAGCAGTTCTTC
j_gene: TRBJ2-5; d_gene: NA; v_gene: TRBV7-2; abundance: many; CDR3aa: CASSFGGLKYQETQYF; CDR3nt: TGTGCCAGCAGCTTTGGTGGGCTGAAGTACCAAGAGACCCAGTACTTC
j_gene: TRBJ1-2; d_gene: NA; v_gene: TRBV6-1; abundance: many; CDR3aa: CASRSIRGDGYTF; CDR3nt: TGTGCCAGCAGATCAATCAGGGGTGACGGCTACACCTTC
j_gene: TRBJ2-7; d_gene: TRBD2; v_gene: TRBV20-1; abundance: many; CDR3aa: CSASSLAGAYEQYF; CDR3nt: TGCAGTGCTAGCTCCCTAGCGGGAGCCTACGAGCAGTACTTC
j_gene: TRBJ1-1; d_gene: NA; v_gene: TRBV5-1; abundance: many; CDR3aa: CASSGWGGTHTEAFF; CDR3nt: TGCGCCAGCAGCGGGTGGGGGGGTACGCACACTGAAGCTTTCTTT
j_gene: TRBJ2-1; d_gene: TRBD2; v_gene: TRBV15; abundance: many; CDR3aa: CATSSSRTSGSNNEQFF; CDR3nt: TGTGCCACCAGCAGCTCCCGGACTAGCGGGTCTAACAATGAGCAGTTCTTC
j_gene: TRBJ1-1; d_gene: NA; v_gene: TRBV7-2; abundance: many; CDR3aa: CASSLAPRGGTEAFF; CDR3nt: TGTGCCAGCAGCTTAGCGCCCAGGGGAGGTACTGAAGCTTTCTTT
j_gene: TRBJ2-2; d_gene: TRBD2; v_gene: TRBV5-5; abundance: few; CDR3aa: CASSSPAGVNTGELFF; CDR3nt: TGTGCCAGCAGCTCGCCGGCGGGGGTTAACACCGGGGAGCTGTTTTTT